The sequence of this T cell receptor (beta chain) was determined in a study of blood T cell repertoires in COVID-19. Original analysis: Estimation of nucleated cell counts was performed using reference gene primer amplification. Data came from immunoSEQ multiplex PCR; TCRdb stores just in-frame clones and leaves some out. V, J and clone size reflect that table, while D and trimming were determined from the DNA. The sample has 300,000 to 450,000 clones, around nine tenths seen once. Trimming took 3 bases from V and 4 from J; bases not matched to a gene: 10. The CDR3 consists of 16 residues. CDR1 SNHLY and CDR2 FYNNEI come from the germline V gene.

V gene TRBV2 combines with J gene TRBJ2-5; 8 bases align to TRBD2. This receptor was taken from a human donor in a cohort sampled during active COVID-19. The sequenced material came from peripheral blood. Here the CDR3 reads CASSDVLAGGPETQYF. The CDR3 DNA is TGTGCCAGCAGTGACGTTTTGGCGGGAGGACCAGAGACCCAGTACTTC.